The T cell receptor beta chain described here comes from a study of T cell responses to AZD1222 COVID-19 vaccine. Study-wide findings and caveats: Variant regions that are unmutated are reportedly the target of nearly half of spike-specific TCRs. No day 14 peak samples; only post-peak repertoires were characterized. Only a handful of AZD1222 recipients were seropositive at baseline. The span of vaccine-associated CD4 TCRs extended across spike, with dominance at 160-218 and 743-854.

Remarks on this clone: The antigen is not known.

With 3 bases removed from V and 6 bases from J, the gap between germline ends came to 10 bases. CDR1 is SGDLS and CDR2 is YYNGEE in the germline V gene. This CDR3 is 13 amino acids long. The table came from immunoSEQ multiplex PCR; TCRdb's copy has only in-frame clones and leaves some out. The top ten clones hold around 45% of a sample with 95,000 to 110,000 clones, about nine tenths of them seen once. The rearrangement uses TRBV9 and TRBJ1-5; D is possibly TRBD1 (5 bases). The source was peripheral blood, collected on day 0 of AZD1222 vaccination. The source of this sequence is an adult in good health. The chain's CDR3 is CASSAGGSQPQHF. CDR3 DNA: TGTGCCAGCAGCGCCGGGGGGAGTCAGCCCCAGCATTTT. Full variable domain (remainder filled in from reference TRBV9 and TRBJ1-5): DSGVTQTPKHLITATGQRVTLRCSPRSGDLSVYWYQQSLDQGLQFLIQYYNGEERAKGNILERFSAQQFPDLHSELNLSSLELGDSALYFCASSAGGSQPQHFGDGTRLSIL.